This TCR beta chain was observed in a study of human T cells and chemical hapten exposure. Turning to the study itself: TCR yields per sample varied, mainly owing to small pooled library volume differences.

Single cDNA molecules in the library carried unique molecular identifiers attached during preparation. In the original analysis: A typical sample had some 95,000 TCRs, with about 23,224 to 750,000 overall. TCRdb reanalysed the 5' RACE reads using MiXCR and keeps one entry per CDR3 protein. In this record, the V and J calls reflect TCRdb's handling and not the investigators' own analysis. The table includes 130,000 or so distinct CDR3 sequences, approximately 4% detected once. Sequencing started from total RNA isolated from unfractionated whole blood. Study results and caveats: TCRs at high frequency, those above 1 in 1000, did not change with DPC sensitization.

From germline, CDR1 is LGHDT and CDR2 YNNKEL (reference sequence). Trimming removed 0 bases at V and 2 bases at J, with 14 bases between. This CDR3 contains 17 residues. This clonotype came up many times. Its antigen is still unknown. This chain links TRBV3-1 with TRBJ1-3; weak D call: TRBD1 (6 bases). This TCR was sampled from a female donor in good health. Here the CDR3 DNA reads TGTGCCAGCAGCCAAGATCAGTGGGGGGCAGCTGGAAACACCATATATTTT. It codes for CASSQDQWGAAGNTIYF.